Detailed here is one T cell receptor (beta chain). The data derive from a study of CD8+ T cells in alopecia areata. Extracted from the samples, RNA was reverse transcribed into cDNA to serve as the sequencing template. Clones were sequenced by immunoSEQ multiplex PCR, and TCRdb holds only the in-frame ones, with some missing. The sample includes approximately 160,000 clones, around three fifths of them seen just once. The CDR3 spans 14 residues. Deletions cut 4 bases from V and 6 bases from J, with 14 bases between. The germline gives CDR1 SEHNR, CDR2 FQNEAQ (reference sequence). The treatment is: oral pan-JAK inhibitor, 5-10 mg twice daily.

This clonotype was obtained from a human donor with alopecia areata. The sequencing here drew on CD4+ T cells sorted from blood, taken at week 24, from a patient treated with tofacitinib. The chain carries TRBV7-9 and TRBJ2-3, with TRBD1 as a possible D gene (6 bases). The DNA of the CDR3 is TGTGCCAGCAGCTCTTTCGGACAGAGGGATACGCAGTATTTT. Encoded protein: CASSSFGQRDTQYF.